The following is a TCR beta chain sequence with its context. Its specificity is not known. CDR3 size: 16 residues. Germline V gives CDR1 SGHTA, CDR2 FQGNSA. With 0 bases clipped from V and 4 bases from J, the junction kept 6 bases outside the gene matches. Naive and memory CD4+ T cells came from enriched cryopreserved PBMCs. For approximately 10 days, around 10^5 sorted CD4+ cells grew with T cell-depleted PBMCs and CEF. This sample was taken from a study of CD4 T cells in relation to SARS-CoV-2 and coronaviruses. Across the whole study: TCR beta CDR3s were sequenced after roughly nine-day antigen culture of PBMCs. Study-wide points: In roughly 65% of donors, memory CD4+ clonotypes crossrecognized SARS-CoV-2 and at least one common cold coronavirus spike.

Profiling relied on immunoSEQ multiplex PCR, and the TCRdb table lists in-frame clones only, not all of them. In the table there are some 40,000 clones, under 85% of which are singletons. The material sequenced was memory CD4+ T cells from PBMCs, cultured in vitro. This TCR came from an adult with COVID-19. The chain has TRBV7-2 and TRBJ2-1; TRBD2 matches at 7 bases. The CDR3 DNA sequence: TGTGCCAGCAGCTTAGCGCCTAGCGGATCATACAATGAGCAGTTCTTC. It is translated as CASSLAPSGSYNEQFF. The full variable domain, completed using reference TRBV7-2 and TRBJ2-1, is GAGVSQSPSNKVTEKGKDVELRCDPISGHTALYWYRQSLGQGLEFLIYFQGNSAPDKSGLPSDRFSAERTGGSVSTLTIQRTQQEDSAVYLCASSLAPSGSYNEQFFGPGTRLTVL.